These T cell receptor beta chains were read from a single sample in a study of graft-versus-host responses after intestinal transplantation. TCRdb keeps only in-frame clones here, not all; method: immunoSEQ multiplex PCR. The sample records about 7,000 clones, roughly 31% being singletons. The sequencing used alloreactive CD8+ T cells from a mixed lymphocyte reaction culture, collected before transplantation. These TCRs come from a human patient who was an organ donor for intestinal transplantation. CDR3s include the opening cysteine and the closing phenylalanine or tryptophan. The order of the fields is CDR3 protein, CDR3 DNA, D gene, J gene, clone size, V gene. D genes are given only for firm matches. Only part of the rows carry a size: once, few, many, or a class if the clone is expanded.

CDR3: CALWDINYGYTF
DNA: TGTGCCCTCTGGGACATCAACTATGGCTACACCTTC
D: .
J: TRBJ1-2
size: .
V: TRBV19

CDR3: CASSQVWDSYEQYF
DNA: TGCGCCAGCAGCCAAGTGTGGGATTCCTACGAGCAGTACTTC
D: .
J: TRBJ2-7
size: .
V: TRBV4-1

CDR3: CASSLGLAGPYNEQFF
DNA: TGTGCCAGCAGCTTAGGACTAGCGGGGCCCTACAATGAGCAGTTCTTC
D: TRBD2
J: TRBJ2-1
size: few
V: TRBV5-6

CDR3: CASSLGTGTYEQYF
DNA: TGTGCCAGCAGCTTAGGGACTGGAACCTACGAGCAGTACTTC
D: .
J: TRBJ2-7
size: few
V: TRBV7-3

CDR3: CASSLALRGGELFF
DNA: TGTGCCAGCAGCTTAGCCCTAAGGGGAGGGGAGCTGTTTTTT
D: .
J: TRBJ2-2
size: .
V: TRBV7-9

CDR3: CASSEPGGQYF
DNA: TGTGCCAGCAGTGAACCAGGGGGGCAGTACTTC
D: TRBD1
J: TRBJ2-7
size: few
V: TRBV25-1

CDR3: CARGRGGGGTGELFF
DNA: TGTGCCCGGGGGCGGGGGGGCGGTGGCACCGGGGAGCTGTTTTTT
D: .
J: TRBJ2-2
size: .
V: TRBV21-1

CDR3: CASSLVGGGYEQYF
DNA: TGTGCCAGCAGCTTAGTTGGCGGGGGGTACGAGCAGTACTTC
D: TRBD2
J: TRBJ2-7
size: few
V: TRBV7-3

CDR3: CAWSLFRDRGTYEQYF
DNA: TGTGCCTGGAGTTTATTCCGGGACAGGGGAACCTACGAGCAGTACTTC
D: TRBD1
J: TRBJ2-7
size: .
V: TRBV30

CDR3: CASSPPGTYGYTF
DNA: TGCGCCAGCAGCCCGCCCGGGACATATGGCTACACCTTC
D: .
J: TRBJ1-2
size: few
V: TRBV5-1

CDR3: CAISPGPAGTEAFF
DNA: TGTGCCATCAGCCCGGGCCCCGCGGGGACTGAAGCTTTCTTT
D: .
J: TRBJ1-1
size: few
V: TRBV10-3

CDR3: CASSFWTEYGYTF
DNA: TGTGCCAGCAGCTTCTGGACAGAATATGGCTACACCTTC
D: .
J: TRBJ1-2
size: medium-sized
V: TRBV7-9

CDR3: CASSQEEGGLFSYEQYF
DNA: TGCGCCAGCAGCCAAGAGGAGGGGGGGCTGTTCTCCTACGAGCAGTACTTC
D: .
J: TRBJ2-7
size: medium-sized
V: TRBV4-3

CDR3: CASSLGTQETQYF
DNA: TGCGCCAGCAGCCTAGGGACCCAAGAGACCCAGTACTTC
D: .
J: TRBJ2-5
size: .
V: TRBV4-3

CDR3: CASSQGQGHEQYF
DNA: TGCGCCAGCAGCCAGGGACAGGGGCACGAGCAGTACTTC
D: .
J: TRBJ2-7
size: few
V: TRBV5-2

CDR3: CASSLEGLNQPQHF
DNA: TGTGCCAGCAGCTTGGAAGGTCTAAATCAGCCCCAGCATTTT
D: .
J: TRBJ1-5
size: .
V: TRBV5-1

CDR3: CASSRTSGWNEQFF
DNA: TGTGCCAGCTCACGAACTAGCGGATGGAATGAGCAGTTCTTC
D: TRBD2
J: TRBJ2-1
size: .
V: TRBV18

CDR3: CASSLTPIHGIWDTEAFF
DNA: TGCGCCAGCAGCCTGACCCCAATTCATGGGATTTGGGACACTGAAGCTTTCTTT
D: .
J: TRBJ1-1
size: few
V: TRBV4-1

CDR3: CAGVTGRSYNEQFF
DNA: TGTGCCGGAGTTACAGGGAGGTCCTACAATGAGCAGTTCTTC
D: .
J: TRBJ2-1
size: few
V: TRBV2

CDR3: CASSYSLLAGGETQYF
DNA: TGTGCCAGCAGTTACTCGCTCCTAGCGGGGGGGGAGACCCAGTACTTC
D: TRBD2
J: TRBJ2-5
size: .
V: TRBV6-6

CDR3: CASSFRGGPNQPQHF
DNA: TGTGCCAGCAGCTTTCGCGGGGGCCCCAATCAGCCCCAGCATTTT
D: .
J: TRBJ1-5
size: few
V: TRBV7-8

CDR3: CASSFAEGYGYTF
DNA: TGTGCCAGCAGTTTCGCTGAAGGCTATGGCTACACCTTC
D: .
J: TRBJ1-2
size: medium-sized
V: TRBV27

CDR3: CASSRWKTDLDEQFF
DNA: TGCGCCAGCAGCCGTTGGAAGACAGACTTAGATGAGCAGTTCTTC
D: .
J: TRBJ2-1
size: few
V: TRBV5-1

CDR3: CASSLTYETQYF
DNA: TGTGCCAGCAGCTTAACCTACGAGACCCAGTACTTC
D: .
J: TRBJ2-5
size: few
V: TRBV7-2